This TCR beta chain stems from a study of neurological immune-mediated disorders. The overall study: Within the group of some 35 multiple sclerosis patients, about 30 were relapsing-remitting, while 3 were secondary progressive. Study findings and constraints: The study phylogenetically grouped the repertoires of 18 of 34 multiple sclerosis patients into one related-CDR3 cluster, a possible signature. The most TCR clonal expansion was seen in HTLV-1-associated myelopathy, whereas the least was seen in multiple sclerosis, below the level in healthy controls.

With 10-nucleotide random UMIs, 5'RACE was used to make the cDNA. TCRdb re-called the 5' RACE reads with MiXCR, one entry per CDR3 protein. Of about 58,000 distinct CDR3 sequences listed, about 3.7% were seen once; the top ten hold about 7.1%. The germline CDR1 and CDR2 sequences are MDHEN and SYDVKM. The CDR3 sequence is 16 residues long. V was shortened by 6 bases and J by 1 base, with 18 bases between the two germline ends. This clonotype was observed at least ten times. Its antigen remains unidentified. The TCR was taken from a woman in her fifties or sixties with multiple sclerosis. The source material was PBMCs. The chain joins TRBV28 to TRBJ2-5; no definite D call. The CDR3 loop is CASSPPRIRVQETQYF. The CDR3 nucleotides are TGTGCCAGCAGCCCACCGAGGATAAGGGTCCAAGAGACCCAGTACTTC.